Below are 14 T cell receptor beta chains sequenced from a single sample in a study of read filtering for tumor transcriptome and immune sequencing. Molecular barcoded adaptors covering alpha/delta and beta/gamma chains were used on 400 ng RNA. MiXCR was run by TCRdb on the reads, yielding one entry per CDR3 protein. The sample lists about 130,000 distinct CDR3 sequences, about an eighth occurring once. The source material was a population of CD138-negative cells sorted from bone marrow. These receptors were obtained from a donor at least 40 years old with multiple myeloma.

To note about this clonotype: A read error may explain this, as a much larger clone is one base away. V usage is TRBV30 and J usage is TRBJ1-3, with D unresolved. V shed 1 base and J shed 0 bases, with 7 bases lying between them. This CDR3 is 14 amino acids long. CDR1 is GTSNPN and CDR2 is SVGIG in the germline V gene (reference sequence). The CDR3: CAWSERSSGNTIYF. For the CDR3, the DNA is TGTGCCTGGAGTGAACGGAGCTCTGGAAACACCATATATTTT.

Ten or more counts support this clonotype. V usage is TRBV12-3 or TRBV12-4 and J usage is TRBJ2-7, with 7 bases fitting TRBD1. The junction had 8 bases not matched to a gene; V was cut back by 6 bases and J by 0 bases. This CDR3 comprises 15 residues. In DNA form, the CDR3 reads TGTGCCAGCAGCAGAGACAGGGACAGCTCCTACGAGCAGTACTTC. This gives the protein CASSRDRDSSYEQYF.

This clonotype was picked up many times. The rearrangement links TRBV30 to TRBJ2-3, with unresolved D. Germline lookup yields CDR1 GTSNPN and CDR2 SVGIG (reference sequence). The CDR3 totals 15 residues. V was trimmed by 0 bases and J by 5 bases, leaving 15 bases between them. The CDR3 DNA follows: TGTGCCTGGAGTGTTTGGGGAAAAGTCGAAGATACGCAGTATTTT. This sequence encodes CAWSVWGKVEDTQYF.

In this sample, this clonotype turned up many times. CDR3 protein: CASSPDRGQSPLHF. The CDR3 DNA reads as TGTGCCAGCAGCCCGGACAGGGGTCAATCACCCCTCCACTTT. The V gene is TRBV7-3, the J gene TRBJ1-6; TRBD1 matches 9 bases. The CDR3 consists of 14 residues. The V and J ends lost 5 bases and 10 bases, in that order; junction bases with no gene match: 6. CDR1 is SGHTA, CDR2 FQGTGA, per germline.

The chain has TRBV29-1 and TRBJ2-2, with D perhaps matching TRBD1 or TRBD2 (5 bases each). The V end was cut by 6 bases, the J end by 3 bases, with 11 bases between. Germline V gives CDR1 SQVTM, CDR2 ANQGSEA. The CDR3 totals 13 residues. The CDR3, as DNA: TGCAGCGTGACCGGGACCCACACCGGGGAGCTGTTTTTT. It translates to CSVTGTHTGELFF.

In the case of this clonotype: A much larger clone lies one base from this, so it may be a read error. V is TRBV5-1 and J is TRBJ2-2; D may be TRBD2 (5 bases). Germline V gene data show CDR1 as SGHRS and CDR2 as YFSETQ. The CDR3 extends over 14 amino acids. The CDR3 reads CASSLESNTGELLF. The CDR3 DNA sequence: TGCGCCAGCAGCTTAGAGTCGAACACCGGGGAGCTGCTTTTT.

In this sample, this clonotype turned up many times. The chain couples TRBV9 to TRBJ1-1; D uncertain. CDR1 SGDLS and CDR2 YYNGEE come from the germline V gene. V gave up 0 bases and J gave up 10 bases, with 16 bases separating them. This CDR3 has 14 amino acids. The CDR3 DNA reads as TGTGCCAGCAGCGTAGTCCCAGATACTCCGGGAGCTTTCTTT. Translating it yields CASSVVPDTPGAFF.

This clonotype has at least ten counts. The chain recombines TRBV20-1 with TRBJ2-5; D is unclear. The V and J ends lost 5 bases and 0 bases respectively, with 10 bases between them. The CDR3 is made up of 13 amino acids. Germline V gene data show CDR1 as DFQATT and CDR2 as SNEGSKA (reference sequence). This CDR3 is CSAGVGYQETQYF. DNA of the CDR3: TGCAGTGCTGGGGTGGGGTACCAAGAGACCCAGTACTTC.

The J gene is TRBJ2-3, the V gene TRBV3-1; D is unresolved. Germline V lookup: CDR1 LGHDT, CDR2 YNNKEL (reference sequence). The CDR3 sequence is 16 residues long. Trimming pared 0 bases from V and 0 bases from J, leaving 10 bases between. The CDR3 loop reads CASSQEQRTSTDTQYF. Here the CDR3 DNA reads TGTGCCAGCAGCCAAGAGCAGCGAACTAGCACAGATACGCAGTATTTT.

This clonotype has ten or more counts. V is TRBV6-6 and J is TRBJ2-1; 11 nucleotides align to TRBD2. The length of the CDR3 is 15 residues. The germline V gene encodes CDR1 MNHNY and CDR2 SVGAGI (reference sequence). With V trimmed by 6 bases and J by 4 bases, 5 bases remained unmatched. The CDR3: CASSKGTSGYNEQFF. CDR3 DNA: TGTGCCAGCAGCAAAGGGACTAGCGGTTACAATGAGCAGTTCTTC.

The gene calls are TRBV29-1 and TRBJ2-3, with unresolved D. Germline CDR1 reads SQVTM; CDR2 reads ANQGSEA. V was pared by 7 bases and J by 5 bases, with 16 bases between. This CDR3 contains 13 residues. In DNA, the CDR3 is TGCAGCGGCGAAGAAGGTCTTGGAGATACGCAGTATTTT. It specifies CSGEEGLGDTQYF.

This clonotype was counted a few times. The chain combines TRBV28 with TRBJ2-1; D is possibly TRBD2 (6 bases). Per germline, CDR1 MDHEN and CDR2 SYDVKM. There are 13 residues in the CDR3. V shed 2 bases and J shed 10 bases, with 12 bases lying between them. In DNA, the CDR3 is TGTGCCAGCAGTTTAGGACTAACCAGAGAGCAGTTCTTC. Its protein product is CASSLGLTREQFF.

This clonotype was recorded at least ten times. The gene calls are TRBV5-1 and TRBJ2-7; D remains ambiguous. Germline CDR1 reads SGHRS; CDR2 reads YFSETQ. The CDR3 is 12 residues long. V shed 4 bases and J shed 6 bases, with 11 bases lying between them. The CDR3 DNA reads as TGCGCCAGCAGCCTGGACGCAAGCGAGCAGTACTTC. Protein sequence: CASSLDASEQYF.

This clonotype showed up many times. The gene calls are TRBV28 and TRBJ2-7; 7 bases are a match to TRBD1. V was clipped by 4 bases and J by 2 bases; unmatched bases: 11. Looked up from germline, CDR1 is MDHEN and CDR2 is SYDVKM. The length of the CDR3 is 16 residues. The CDR3: CASSSQAGTDAYEQYF. CDR3 DNA: TGTGCCAGCAGTTCACAGGCCGGGACAGATGCCTACGAGCAGTACTTC.